This T cell receptor (beta chain) was observed in a study of CD8+ T cells in alopecia areata. Overall study results and limits: An increase in clonality over normal scalp was evident in lesional scalp, especially alopecia totalis/universalis. Whereas mice showed it more clearly, TCR sharing across patients was murkier, possibly because of HLA.

PBMCs served as the source from which CD4+ and CD8+ T cells were sorted. Regarding this clone: Its specificity is unknown.

Isolated RNA was reverse transcribed into cDNA used as the sequencing template. Generated by immunoSEQ multiplex PCR, the TCRdb table keeps only in-frame clones and is missing some. The repertoire holds 100,000 to 130,000 clones, with 59% as singletons. The CDR3 is 13 residues long. With 6 bases removed from V and 6 bases from J, the gap between germline ends came to 14 bases. CDR1 is SNHLY, CDR2 FYNNEI, per germline. The rearrangement joins TRBV2 to TRBJ1-2; tentatively, D is TRBD1 (5 bases). This receptor was identified in a human donor in good health. Sequencing was performed on CD8+ T cells sorted from blood. Here the CDR3 DNA reads TGTGCCAGCAGCGCCGGGACCCCGGATGGCTACACCTTC. Its protein product is CASSAGTPDGYTF.